The rows below give T cell receptor beta chains drawn from one sample of a study of human thymus T cells. Clones were sequenced by immunoSEQ multiplex PCR, and TCRdb holds only the in-frame ones, with some missing. The sample includes 78,000 or so clones, just over 95% of them seen just once. The sample consisted of thymus tissue. Receptors were obtained from a boy younger than two with a congenital heart defect but otherwise immunologically healthy. The CDR3 runs from the conserved cysteine through the conserved F or W. A D gene is named only where the DNA matches it firmly.

d_call j_call v_call cdr3_length cdr3_aa
TRBD1 TRBJ2-7 TRBV28 13 CASRGTGPYEQYF
- TRBJ1-1 TRBV6-5 14 CASSYSGRDDEAFF
TRBD2 TRBJ2-7 TRBV5-1 15 CASSLRLAGAYEQYF
TRBD2 TRBJ2-3 TRBV11-1 17 CASRLAPSGGADNTQYF
TRBD1 TRBJ1-2 TRBV5-6 15 CASSPRDRAIYGYTF
- TRBJ1-6 TRBV7-9 15 CASSLGAGYNSPLHF
TRBD1 TRBJ1-5 TRBV28 15 CASSLDRVLNQPQHF
TRBD2 TRBJ2-1 TRBV7-3 15 CASSREAGGYNEQFF
TRBD1 TRBJ1-1 TRBV6-6 15 CASSYYDRQGSEAFF
- TRBJ2-7 TRBV28 17 CASSGAWQGSSRDEQYF
TRBD1 TRBJ1-2 TRBV2 15 CASSERVRTGNGYTF
- TRBJ1-2 TRBV18 13 CASSDGENYGYTF
- TRBJ1-2 TRBV2 16 CASSESGSPPNYGYTF
TRBD2 TRBJ2-3 TRBV5-5 15 CASSLVNGRKDTQYF
- TRBJ1-1 TRBV11-2 19 CASRQERGGPTGVTGEAFF
- TRBJ2-6 TRBV14 17 CASSQGGRDSGANVLTF